Listed here is a single TCR beta chain. Original processing methods: From reference gene primer amplification, estimates of nucleated cell counts were derived. Some clones are missing from TCRdb's copy, which holds only in-frame ones; the method was immunoSEQ multiplex PCR. That table gives V, J and clone size, and the DNA gave D and trimming. The repertoire holds 30,000 to 45,000 clones, with roughly four fifths as singletons. This record comes from a study of blood T cell repertoires in COVID-19. The CDR3 is made up of 13 amino acids. CDR1 and CDR2 from the germline V gene are LNHDA and SQIVND (reference sequence). The V end lost 8 bases, the J end lost 4 bases, and 12 bases lay between the germline ends.

The chain recombines TRBV19 with TRBJ1-3; a weak D match, TRBD1 (6 bases). Sequenced material: peripheral blood. The TCR comes from a human donor in a cohort sampled during active or convalescent COVID-19. The donor label of this sample is uncertain. The CDR3 is CASQEQGGNTIYF. CDR3 sequence (DNA): TGTGCCAGTCAGGAACAGGGAGGAAACACCATATATTTT.